The T cell receptor (beta chain) described here comes from a study of T cells in narcolepsy. Looking at the study overall: Patients with NT1 or NT2 and healthy control donors were enrolled. General study results and limits: Autoreactive HCRT-specific and TRIB2-specific clonotypes were marked in same-patient CSF-versus-blood CD4+ comparisons. Some memory CD4+ repertoires had no autoreactive clone sequences. Reportedly, autoreactive clonotypes were serially detected in patients' blood but not controls'.

About this clone: Its antigen is not identified.

TCRdb's copy holds only in-frame clones and misses some; the assay was immunoSEQ multiplex PCR. The sample lists fewer than 40,000 clones, 75% to 90% occurring once. The CDR3 totals 15 residues. After removal of 3 bases from V and 5 bases from J, the junction contained 3 bases not matched to a gene. Germline V gene sequence: CDR1 MNHNS, CDR2 SASEGT. The sample taken for sequencing was memory (CD45RA-) CD4+ T cells from blood. The sequence was collected from a human donor in good health. The rearrangement joins TRBV6-1 to TRBJ1-6, with 8 bases lining up with TRBD1. The chain's CDR3 is CASSDWTGNNSPLHF. CDR3 coding DNA: TGTGCCAGCAGTGACTGGACAGGGAATAATTCACCCCTCCACTTT.